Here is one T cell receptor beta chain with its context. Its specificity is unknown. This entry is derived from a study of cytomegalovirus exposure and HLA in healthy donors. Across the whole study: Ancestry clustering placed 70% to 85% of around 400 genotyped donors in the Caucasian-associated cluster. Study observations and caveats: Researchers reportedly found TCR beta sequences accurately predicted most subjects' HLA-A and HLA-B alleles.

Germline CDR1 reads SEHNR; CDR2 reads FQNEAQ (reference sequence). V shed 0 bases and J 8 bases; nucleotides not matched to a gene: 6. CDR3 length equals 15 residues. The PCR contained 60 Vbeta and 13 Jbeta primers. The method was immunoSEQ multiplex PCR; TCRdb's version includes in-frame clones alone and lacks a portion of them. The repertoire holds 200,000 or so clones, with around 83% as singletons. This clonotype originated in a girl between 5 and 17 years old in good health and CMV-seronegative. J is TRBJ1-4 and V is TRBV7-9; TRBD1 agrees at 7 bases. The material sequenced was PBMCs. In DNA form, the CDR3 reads TGTGCCAGCAGCTTAGCGTGGGACAGAGGGGAAAAACTGTTTTTT. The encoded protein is CASSLAWDRGEKLFF.